This record concerns one T cell receptor beta chain sequence. Its antigen is currently not known. Nothing much larger sits one base from this clone, and base qualities are not available. The data originate from a study of T cells in localized non-small cell lung cancer (dated by TCRdb to the early 2020s). A note on the overall study: T cell repertoires of a few hundred early-stage NSCLC patients were analyzed, with tumors being compared against uninvolved tumor-adjacent lungs. The cohort was made up of hundreds of treatment-naive NSCLC patients whose localized lung tumors had been resected. A mean age of roughly 64 years was recorded for the NSCLC patients, of whom under 150 were male and about 100 were female. General conclusions and limits of the study: Uninvolved tumor-adjacent lung showed the highest T cell clonality, higher than tumor, which suggests more focused antigenic responses in the uninvolved tumor-adjacent lung. Because the study design was exploratory, TCR variables were selected using unadjusted p-values without false-discovery rate correction. Higher T cell density in blood was associated with longer overall survival, whereas higher clonality in adjacent lung was associated with shorter survival. Multi-region tumor sequencing was not performed, so intratumor heterogeneity could not be excluded. A median of 57 of the top 100 tumor clones turned up in the paired uninvolved adjacent lung, and 25 to 30 of those clones also ranked among the top 100 of that same adjacent lung.

At diagnosis, peripheral blood, uninvolved tumor-adjacent lung and tumor were collected and stored as a combination of fresh-frozen and FFPE material. The immunoSEQ Assay was used to sequence TCR beta CDR3 regions from DNA. The study's processing was this. T cell density was computed as TCR beta template counts normalized to usable DNA estimated by amplifying housekeeping genes. Using the preseqR package, richness was estimated by extrapolating to 120,000 templates for tissue samples and 400,000 templates for PBMC samples. Clonality was taken to be one minus Pielou's evenness. Tissue-enriched TCRs were identified by differential abundance testing using productive amino-acid clonotypes, minimum total count 5 and alpha 0.1. The Jaccard Index and the Morisita Overlap Index were used to quantify repertoire overlap between compartments. GLIPH grouped TCR beta CDR3s together with public tetramer-defined viral CDR3s, and a viral motif had to include at least three viral sequences and also show V-gene enrichment. The table was pulled from immuneACCESS by TCRdb, which kept in-frame rearrangements only. Such tables lose some clones; where checked, under half of the loss comes from unresolved V genes, and the rest has no known cause. V and J calls and clone size are as listed in that table; D and trimming were resolved from the DNA. Within this sample are about 2,600 clones, with around 26% of them counted one time only. The ten largest clonotypes hold approximately 27% of the sample.

V and J lose 5 bases and 8 bases, and a span of 19 bases separates them. The germline V gene specifies SGHNT as CDR1 and YENEEA as CDR2. The CDR3, cysteine through phenylalanine, is 15 amino acids long. Only CDR3 DNA remains: 45 bases, in frame from the first base. This clonotype was obtained from a male donor aged 60 or over with stage I lung adenocarcinoma. The source material was lung tumor tissue, sampled before any cancer treatment. Recombination connected TRBV11-3 to TRBJ2-1; there is no confident call for the D gene. CDR3 reads: CASSAVWVHRDEQFF. Read as DNA, the sequence is TGTGCCAGCAGCGCCGTGTGGGTTCATAGGGATGAGCAGTTCTTC.